Listed here are 8 T cell receptor beta chains from one sample, sequenced in a study of beta chain features in type 1 diabetes. All of the isolated RNA was reverse transcribed, so expressed TCRB transcripts were sequenced. Profiling relied on immunoSEQ multiplex PCR, and the TCRdb table lists in-frame clones only, not all of them. This sample carries 250,000 to 400,000 clones, around 13% of them seen once, and the ten largest clones take more than 6.5%. Sequencing input: central memory CD4+ T cells from blood. These receptors all come from a young man in good health.

The J gene is TRBJ2-6, the V gene TRBV5-8; tentatively, D is TRBD1 (5 bases). CDR1 is SGHTS, CDR2 YDEGEE, per germline. The CDR3 extends over 15 amino acids. The V end lost 2 bases, the J end lost 1 base, and 7 bases lay between the germline ends. The CDR3 sequence is CASSFRVSGANVLTF. The CDR3 bases are TGTGCCAGCAGCTTCAGGGTATCTGGGGCCAACGTCCTGACTTTC.

This clone was counted many times. The same CDR3 also results from other DNA sequences found in this sample. CDR3 nucleotides: TGTGCCAGCAGTGACGGACCCTACGAGCAGTACTTC. It yields the protein CASSDGPYEQYF. The chain employs TRBV6-5 and TRBJ2-7; D gene unclear. The germline V gene has CDR1 MNHEY and CDR2 SVGAGI. The CDR3 totals 12 residues. V lost 5 bases to trimming and J lost 2 bases, with 7 bases between them.

The chain combines TRBV7-2 with TRBJ2-1; 9 nucleotides line up with TRBD2. The V gene end was trimmed by 1 base and the J gene end by 12 bases; junction bases not matched to a gene: 7. CDR3 length: 14 residues. Germline V gene data show CDR1 as SGHTA and CDR2 as FQGNSA. CDR3 sequence (DNA): TGTGCCAGCAGCTTAGGTTTCCAGACTAGCGGGCAGTTCTTC. Encoded protein: CASSLGFQTSGQFF.

The genes are TRBV4-3 and TRBJ1-2; tentative D call: TRBD1 (6 bases). Trimming took 1 base from V and 8 from J, leaving 17 bases between them. CDR1 and CDR2 (germline): LGHNA, YSLEER. The CDR3 spans 15 residues. The CDR3 sequence: CASSQALLTGAGYTF. In nucleotides, the CDR3 is TGCGCCAGCAGCCAAGCCCTCCTGACGGGGGCGGGCTACACCTTC.

This clone was seen more than once but under ten times. The chain carries TRBV7-2 and TRBJ2-2; D call uncertain. Trimming left V 5 bases short and J 7 bases short, with 11 bases between. Germline assignment: CDR1 SGHTA and CDR2 FQGNSA. The CDR3 consists of 13 residues. The CDR3: CASSPRPRGELFF. The CDR3 nucleotides are TGTGCCAGCAGCCCCCGACCTCGCGGGGAGCTGTTTTTT.

There are a few counts of this clone. An end of the junction differs from the germline gene, which may be a read error. The DNA of the CDR3 is TGTGCCAGCAAGGACGGATGGACGACTGAGGCTTTCTTT. This codes for CASKDGWTTEAFF. V and J are TRBV5-4 and TRBJ1-1; D not certain. The CDR3 extends over 13 amino acids. CDR1 and CDR2 from the germline V gene are SGHNT and YYREEE (reference sequence).

The V call is TRBV2, the J call TRBJ2-2, with TRBD2 matching over 10 bases. This CDR3 contains 16 residues. V was pared by 5 bases and J by 6 bases, with 9 bases of the junction left unmatched. Germline V gene lookup returns CDR1 SNHLY and CDR2 FYNNEI. CDR3 loop: CASSPGSGRISGELFF. The CDR3 nucleotides are TGTGCCAGCAGTCCTGGTAGCGGGAGGATATCCGGGGAGCTGTTTTTT. The whole variable domain, remainder taken from reference TRBV2 and TRBJ2-2, is EPEVTQTPSHQVTQMGQEVILRCVPISNHLYFYWYRQILGQKVEFLVSFYNNEISEKSEIFDDQFSVERPDGSNFTLKIRSTKLEDSAMYFCASSPGSGRISGELFFGEGSRLTVL.

V usage is TRBV9 and J usage is TRBJ2-7; tentative D call: TRBD1 (5 bases). The CDR3 length is 17 residues. CDR1 SGDLS and CDR2 YYNGEE come from the germline V gene. Trimming stripped 0 bases from V and 4 bases from J, with 20 bases between. The CDR3 sequence is CASSVVPPKQGRYEQYV. CDR3 nucleotides: TGTGCCAGCAGCGTAGTCCCCCCCAAGCAGGGAAGGTACGAGCAGTACGTC.